This TCR beta chain appears in the sequencing data of a study of cytomegalovirus exposure and HLA in healthy donors. The PCR ran on 60 Vbeta and 13 Jbeta primers. Data came from immunoSEQ multiplex PCR; TCRdb stores just in-frame clones and leaves some out. The sample has over 120,000 clones, around 85% seen once. J lost 9 bases, V lost 5 bases, and 8 bases had no gene match. This CDR3 is built from 14 residues. The germline gives CDR1 LGHNT, CDR2 FRNRAP. Findings and limits, study-wide: It was assumed in the presence/absence analyses that sequencing depth was roughly uniform across donors.

In regard to this clone: Its antigen is as yet unknown.

This TCR derives from a woman under 40 in good health and CMV-seronegative. Sequencing used PBMCs. J is TRBJ2-1 and V is TRBV12-5, with TRBD2 matching over 9 bases. The CDR3 loop is CASGRSGSAGEQFF. CDR3 bases: TGTGCTAGTGGTCGTAGCGGGAGTGCTGGTGAGCAGTTCTTC.